This T cell receptor (beta chain) was recovered during a study of cytomegalovirus exposure and HLA in healthy donors. Researchers ran the PCR with 60 Vbeta and 13 Jbeta primers. Only in-frame clones appear in the TCRdb table, and some are missing; sequencing was by immunoSEQ multiplex PCR. This table has 95,000 to 150,000 clones, approximately 75% appearing once. Study results and limitations: Available immune exposure information was restricted to CMV serostatus only. HLA restriction was apparent for most CMV-associated TCR beta chains in a later analysis. When the data were analyzed later, several of the most significant clusters appeared to be linked to common viral pathogens.

V lost 0 bases, J lost 4 bases, and 10 bases lay in between. CDR3 length: 15 residues. Germline V gene lookup returns CDR1 LNHNV and CDR2 YYDKDF (reference sequence). Concerning this clone itself: Antigen specificity is unknown.

The V and J genes are TRBV15 and TRBJ1-5; possible D gene TRBD1, 6 bases. The sequenced material came from PBMCs. The source is a man aged 25 to 45 in good health and CMV-seronegative. CDR3 amino acids: CATSRDARGNQPQHF. The CDR3 nucleotides read TGTGCCACCAGCAGAGATGCCAGGGGTAATCAGCCCCAGCATTTT.